The entry that follows covers one T cell receptor (beta chain) sequence. It has no known antigen specificity. Base quality data are lacking; no much larger clone is found one base away. From the cysteine up to the phenylalanine, the CDR3 has a length of 14 residues. The CDR3 DNA has 42 bases and is translated from base 1. The V and J ends are trimmed by 0 bases and 6 bases, leaving 10 bases between them. CDR1 and CDR2 were assigned from the germline V gene as SGDLS and YYNGEE. The sample belongs to a study of control samples from healthy donors and cancer patients (dated by TCRdb to the early 2020s). The library was generated by the immunoSEQ multiplex PCR assay. The table comes from immuneACCESS by way of TCRdb, which keeps in-frame sequences with V and J called. Part of the clones is missing from these tables; in studies checked, under half for an unresolved V gene and the rest for unknown reasons. The sample table records around 110,000 clones; over 90% of these occur just once. Roughly 2.5% of the sample is in the top ten clones.

The sequence was obtained from a man aged 30 to 45 in good health. The specimen was blood. Recombination linked TRBV9 to TRBJ2-4; the D gene lacks a confident call. CDR3 reads: CASSVGRGSNIQYF. The sequence in DNA is TGTGCCAGCAGCGTAGGCAGAGGTTCAAACATTCAGTACTTC.